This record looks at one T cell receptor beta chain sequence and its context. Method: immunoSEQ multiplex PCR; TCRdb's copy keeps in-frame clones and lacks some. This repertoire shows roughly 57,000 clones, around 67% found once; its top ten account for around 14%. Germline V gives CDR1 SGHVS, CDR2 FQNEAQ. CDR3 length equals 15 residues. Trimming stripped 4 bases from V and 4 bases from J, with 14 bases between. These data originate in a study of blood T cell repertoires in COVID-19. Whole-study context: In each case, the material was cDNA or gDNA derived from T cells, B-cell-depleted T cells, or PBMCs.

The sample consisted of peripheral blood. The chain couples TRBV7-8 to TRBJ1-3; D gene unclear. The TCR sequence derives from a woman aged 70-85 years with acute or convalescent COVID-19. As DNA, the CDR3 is TGTGCCAGCAGCTCGACTTTCGGAGGGGGAAACACCATATATTTT. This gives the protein CASSSTFGGGNTIYF.